A single sample gave rise to the 8 T cell receptor beta chains below, sequenced in a study of cytomegalovirus exposure and HLA in healthy donors. Both 60 Vbeta primers and 13 Jbeta primers went into the PCR. Measured with immunoSEQ multiplex PCR; TCRdb has only the in-frame clones, and not every one. The data hold approximately 100,000 clones, with 70% to 85% observed a single time. The material sequenced was PBMCs. The source of these receptors is a woman between 18 and 30 years old in good health and CMV-seropositive.

V is TRBV28 and J is TRBJ1-1; D remains ambiguous. Per germline, CDR1 MDHEN and CDR2 SYDVKM. The length of the CDR3 is 12 residues. Trimming removed 2 bases from V and 7 bases from J, with 8 bases in between. CDR3 bases: TGTGCCAGCAGTTTAGAGGGTAATGAAGCTTTCTTT. Translation: CASSLEGNEAFF. Drawing the rest from reference TRBV28 and TRBJ1-1, the complete variable domain is DVKVTQSSRYLVKRTGEKVFLECVQDMDHENMFWYRQDPGLGLRLIYFSYDVKMKEKGDIPEGYSVSREKKERFSLILESASTNQTSMYLCASSLEGNEAFFGQGTRLTVV.

The gene calls are TRBV29-1 and TRBJ2-7, with 9 positions matching TRBD1. The V gene's germline CDR1 is SQVTM and CDR2 ANQGSEA. V was pared by 5 bases and J by 2 bases, with 1 base of the junction left unmatched. This CDR3 spans 12 amino acids. The CDR3 coding sequence is TGCAGCGTTAGACAGGGGGCCTACGAGCAGTACTTC. It is translated as CSVRQGAYEQYF.

The genes are TRBV5-1 and TRBJ2-3; D unresolved. The CDR3 runs to 14 residues. V dropped 5 bases and J dropped 0 bases, with 10 bases sitting between them. Germline assignment: CDR1 SGHRS and CDR2 YFSETQ. CDR3 in amino acids: CASRTESSTDTQYF. CDR3 DNA: TGCGCCAGCAGGACTGAGTCTAGCACAGATACGCAGTATTTT.

This chain uses TRBV4-1 with TRBJ1-5; D is ambiguous. The CDR3 spans 16 residues. Trimming took 0 bases from V and 0 from J, leaving 9 bases between them. The germline gives CDR1 MGHRA, CDR2 YSYEKL. The CDR3 coding sequence is TGCGCCAGCAGCCAAGAGGTGGCTGCTAGCAATCAGCCCCAGCATTTT. Amino acid sequence: CASSQEVAASNQPQHF.

This clone was counted a few times. The rearrangement links TRBV9 to TRBJ2-1, with 11 positions matching TRBD2. With V trimmed by 3 bases and J by 5 bases, 4 bases remained unmatched. This CDR3 has 15 residues. Germline V lookup: CDR1 SGDLS, CDR2 YYNGEE. CDR3 region: CASSGLAGLNNEQFF. In DNA, the CDR3 is TGTGCCAGCAGCGGACTAGCGGGACTTAACAATGAGCAGTTCTTC.

V and J are TRBV7-3 and TRBJ2-3; 8 bases line up with TRBD2. This CDR3 contains 17 residues. Germline CDR1 SGHTA, CDR2 FQGTGA. V was clipped by 2 bases and J by 1 base; unmatched bases: 8. The CDR3 nucleotides read TGTGCCAGCAGCTTAGCGGGAGGTTCTAAGGGCACAGATACGCAGTATTTT. Its translation is CASSLAGGSKGTDTQYF. The variable domain in full, completed from reference TRBV7-3 and TRBJ2-3, reads GAGVSQTPSNKVTEKGKYVELRCDPISGHTALYWYRQSLGQGPEFLIYFQGTGAADDSGLPNDRFFAVRPEGSVSTLKIQRTERGDSAVYLCASSLAGGSKGTDTQYFGPGTRLTVL.

V and J are TRBV18 and TRBJ1-2, with D tentatively TRBD1 (6 bases). Trimming left V 3 bases short and J 1 base short, with 9 bases between. The CDR3 is made up of 14 amino acids. Germline lookup yields CDR1 KGHSH and CDR2 LQKENI. CDR3 residues: CASSPKGDNYGYTF. The CDR3 DNA is TGTGCCAGCTCACCGAAGGGGGATAACTATGGCTACACCTTC.

This clone was picked up one time. The CDR3 bases are TGCAGCGCCCGAAAAGGGACTAGCGGTGATACGCAGTATTTT. Protein: CSARKGTSGDTQYF. The chain links TRBV29-1 to TRBJ2-3; 11 nucleotides align to TRBD2. This CDR3 has 14 amino acids. The ends lost 7 bases at V and 6 bases at J; junction bases unmatched: 9. Germline V gene lookup returns CDR1 SQVTM and CDR2 ANQGSEA.